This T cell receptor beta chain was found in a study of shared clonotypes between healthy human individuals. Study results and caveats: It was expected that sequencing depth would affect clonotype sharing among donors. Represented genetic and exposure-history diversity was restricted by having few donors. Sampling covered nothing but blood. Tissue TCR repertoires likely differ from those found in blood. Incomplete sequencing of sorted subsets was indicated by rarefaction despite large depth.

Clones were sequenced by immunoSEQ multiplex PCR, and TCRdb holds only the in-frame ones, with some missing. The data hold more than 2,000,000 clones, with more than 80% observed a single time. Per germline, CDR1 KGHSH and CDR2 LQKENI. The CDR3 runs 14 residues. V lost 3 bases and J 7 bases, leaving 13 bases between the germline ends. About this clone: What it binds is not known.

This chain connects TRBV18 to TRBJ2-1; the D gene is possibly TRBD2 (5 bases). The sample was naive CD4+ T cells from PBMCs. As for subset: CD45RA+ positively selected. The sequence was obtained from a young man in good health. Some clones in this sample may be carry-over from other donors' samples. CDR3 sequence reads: CASSPSLSGNEQFF. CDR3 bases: TGTGCCAGCTCACCGAGTCTATCGGGGAATGAGCAGTTCTTC.